The sequence of this T cell receptor (beta chain) was determined in a study of T cells after yellow fever vaccination. Points from the study as a whole: CD4 and CD8 compartments shared a small share of clonotypes, likely from convergent recombination.

This clonotype has just a few counts. Antigen: not known. The junction had 6 bases not matched to a gene; V was cut back by 1 base and J by 7 bases. Germline V lookup: CDR1 SGHTA, CDR2 FQGNSA. CDR3 length: 15 residues. In TCRdb, the 5' RACE reads were re-called with MiXCR into one record per CDR3 protein. The sample has under 550,000 distinct CDR3 sequences, 21% seen once. V and J are TRBV7-2 and TRBJ2-3, with 9 bases matching TRBD2. Sample: PBMCs, taken about 21 days after the first yellow fever vaccination. The source of this sequence is a man between 18 and 35 years old who received the YFV17D yellow fever vaccine. The CDR3 loop reads CASSLEPGTSYTQYF. The CDR3 DNA is TGTGCCAGCAGCTTAGAGCCCGGGACTAGCTATACGCAGTATTTT.